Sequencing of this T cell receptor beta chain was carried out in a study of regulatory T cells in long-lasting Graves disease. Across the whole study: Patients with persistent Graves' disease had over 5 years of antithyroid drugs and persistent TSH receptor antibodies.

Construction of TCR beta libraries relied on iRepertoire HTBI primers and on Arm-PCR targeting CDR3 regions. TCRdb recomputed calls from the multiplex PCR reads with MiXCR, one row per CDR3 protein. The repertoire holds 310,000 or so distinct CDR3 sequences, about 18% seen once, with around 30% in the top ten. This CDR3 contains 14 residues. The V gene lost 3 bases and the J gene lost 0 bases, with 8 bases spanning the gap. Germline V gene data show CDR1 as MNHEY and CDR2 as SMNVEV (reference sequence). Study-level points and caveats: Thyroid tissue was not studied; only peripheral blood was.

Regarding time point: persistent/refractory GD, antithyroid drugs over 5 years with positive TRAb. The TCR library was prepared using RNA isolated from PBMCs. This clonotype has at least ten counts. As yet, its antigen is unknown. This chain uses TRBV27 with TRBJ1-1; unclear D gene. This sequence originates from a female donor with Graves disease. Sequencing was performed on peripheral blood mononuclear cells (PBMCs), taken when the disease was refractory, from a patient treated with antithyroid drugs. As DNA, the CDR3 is TGTGCCAGCAGTTTGGGGAAACTGAACACTGAAGCTTTCTTT. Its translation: CASSLGKLNTEAFF.